The entry below describes one T cell receptor (beta chain). Here immunoSEQ multiplex PCR was the method, and the copy in TCRdb shows in-frame clones only, minus some. The profile covers tens of thousands of clones, with about 78% appearing a single time and roughly 6.8% taken by the ten largest. CDR3 length equals 10 residues. Germline V CDR1 and CDR2: MNHNS, SASEGT. With 10 bases removed from V and 5 bases from J, the gap between germline ends came to 7 bases. These data originate in a study of early stage breast cancer tumors. Sequencing input: blood. This TCR was sampled from a person aged 45-65 years with breast cancer. The V call is TRBV6-1, the J call TRBJ2-3; D possibly corresponds to TRBD2 (5 bases). In DNA, the CDR3 is TGTGCCACCGGGATAGATACGCAGTATTTT. Translation gives CATGIDTQYF.